The 15 T cell receptor beta chains below were found in one sample sequenced in a study of OX40 agonist ivuxolimab in advanced cancers. The assay was immunoSEQ multiplex PCR, and TCRdb's table has in-frame clones only and misses some. The table lists 100,000 to 130,000 clones, 75% to 95% of them singletons. The sample consisted of CD4+ or CD8+ T cells sorted from blood, taken in a trial of the OX40 agonist ivuxolimab. The source is an adult with an advanced solid tumor such as melanoma, head and neck, liver or kidney cancer.

For the CDR3, the DNA is TGTGCCAGCAGTTACAACGGGGGACCTAACTATGGCTACACCTTC. It codes for CASSYNGGPNYGYTF. The rearrangement joins TRBV6-5 to TRBJ1-2, with D maybe TRBD1 (5 bases). The CDR3 extends over 15 amino acids. Germline lookup yields CDR1 MNHEY and CDR2 SVGAGI. Trimming shortened V by 2 bases and J by 0 bases, and 10 bases separated the two germline ends.

The table lists this clone with a count of one. The rearrangement links TRBV5-4 to TRBJ2-3; TRBD2 agrees at 8 bases. CDR3 length equals 15 residues. Germline assignment: CDR1 SGHNT and CDR2 YYREEE (reference sequence). Trimming cost V 2 bases and J 11 bases; bases outside gene matches: 13. The CDR3 coding sequence is TGTGCCAGCAGCTTCCGGACTAGCAGGGGCCAAGGGCAGTATTTT. Residues: CASSFRTSRGQGQYF.

Only one count was recorded for this clone. J is TRBJ1-1 and V is TRBV2; 7 positions match TRBD1. With V trimmed by 3 bases and J by 3 bases, 4 bases remained unmatched. CDR3 length: 14 residues. CDR1 is SNHLY and CDR2 is FYNNEI in the germline V gene. CDR3 region: CASSDRGWDTEAFF. CDR3 coding DNA: TGTGCCAGCAGTGACAGGGGGTGGGACACTGAAGCTTTCTTT.

V usage is TRBV11-2 and J usage is TRBJ2-1; 7 nucleotides match TRBD2. J was trimmed by 8 bases and V by 1 base; bases with no gene match: 5. This CDR3 has 14 residues. Germline V gene data show CDR1 as SGHAT and CDR2 as FQNNGV. The CDR3 protein is CASSLGTRVDEQFF. In nucleotides, the CDR3 is TGTGCCAGCAGCTTAGGGACTAGAGTCGATGAGCAGTTCTTC.

V usage is TRBV11-2 and J usage is TRBJ2-2; a possible D gene is TRBD1 (5 bases). This CDR3 comprises 16 residues. The germline gives CDR1 SGHAT, CDR2 FQNNGV. The germline V and J ends were trimmed by 4 bases and 6 bases, with 18 bases remaining between them. The CDR3 DNA is TGTGCCAGCAGCTCAACGACAGCCTACAGCTCCGGGGAGCTGTTTTTT. This sequence encodes CASSSTTAYSSGELFF. Full variable domain (remainder filled in from reference TRBV11-2 and TRBJ2-2): EAGVAQSPRYKIIEKRQSVAFWCNPISGHATLYWYQQILGQGPKLLIQFQNNGVVDDSQLPKDRFSAERLKGVDSTLKIQPAKLEDSAVYLCASSSTTAYSSGELFFGEGSRLTVL.

This rearrangement joins TRBV9 to TRBJ2-3, with D maybe TRBD1 (6 bases). This CDR3 is 15 amino acids long. Trimming cost V 1 base and J 3 bases, with 12 bases left between them. The germline V gene has CDR1 SGDLS and CDR2 YYNGEE. CDR3 DNA: TGTGCCAGCAGCGTAACGGACAGTATGACAGATACGCAGTATTTT. Translated, it gives CASSVTDSMTDTQYF.

The chain is built from TRBV5-1 and TRBJ2-5, with 8 bases that match TRBD2. CDR3 length: 16 amino acids. With V trimmed by 5 bases and J by 3 bases, 12 bases remained unmatched. Germline CDR1 SGHRS, CDR2 YFSETQ. This CDR3 reads CASSLGLARGEETQYF. CDR3 nucleotides: TGCGCCAGCAGTCTGGGGTTGGCGCGGGGGGAAGAGACCCAGTACTTC.

As for this clone: Other DNA sequences in the sample encode the same CDR3. V and J are TRBV7-9 and TRBJ1-4; 7 bases line up with TRBD1. Trimming removed 5 bases from V and 4 bases from J; junction bases left unmatched: 4. The CDR3 loop spans 14 amino acids. Germline CDR1 SEHNR, CDR2 FQNEAQ (reference sequence). The CDR3 here is CASSLGQFNEKLFF. DNA for the CDR3: TGTGCCAGCAGCCTGGGACAGTTTAATGAAAAACTGTTTTTT.

The chain is built from TRBV5-1 and TRBJ1-2; D call uncertain. CDR1 and CDR2 (germline): SGHRS, YFSETQ. V dropped 0 bases and J dropped 4 bases, with 7 bases sitting between them. The CDR3 covers 13 residues. The CDR3 DNA reads as TGCGCCAGCAGCTTGGCCGAGTCCTATGGCTACACCTTC. It translates to CASSLAESYGYTF.

This clone was counted between two and nine times. This chain connects TRBV19 to TRBJ1-2; D is perhaps TRBD1 (5 bases). CDR3 length: 15 amino acids. Germline CDR1 LNHDA, CDR2 SQIVND (reference sequence). V was trimmed by 5 bases and J by 0 bases, leaving 13 bases between them. The CDR3 loop is CASSFGQLANYGYTF. The CDR3 DNA is TGTGCCAGTAGTTTCGGACAATTAGCTAACTATGGCTACACCTTC.

The rearrangement joins TRBV6-5 to TRBJ1-5, with TRBD1 matching 7 bases. CDR1 and CDR2 from the germline V gene are MNHEY and SVGAGI. This CDR3 is 14 amino acids long. Unmatched junction bases numbered 3, after V lost 5 bases and J lost 2 bases. CDR3 region: CASSPTGGNQPQHF. Here the CDR3 DNA reads TGTGCCAGCAGTCCAACAGGGGGCAATCAGCCCCAGCATTTT.

This chain links TRBV6-1 with TRBJ2-1; 11 nucleotides align to TRBD2. The CDR3 is made up of 15 amino acids. V gave up 6 bases and J gave up 5 bases; unmatched junction bases: 6. Germline CDR1 and CDR2: MNHNS and SASEGT. The CDR3 spells CASRRLAGSHNEQFF. The CDR3 DNA reads TGTGCCAGCAGGCGACTAGCGGGGTCCCACAATGAGCAGTTCTTC.

The chain uses TRBV5-6 and TRBJ1-4; D ambiguous. The V gene lost 4 bases and the J gene lost 17 bases, with 21 bases spanning the gap. This CDR3 comprises 13 residues. Germline CDR1 and CDR2: SGHDT and YYEEEE. The DNA for the CDR3 is TGTGCCAGCAGCGCAAGGGTGGGTGAAGTTCTCTTTTTT. This codes for CASSARVGEVLFF.

The genes are TRBV19 and TRBJ1-2; D is unclear. CDR3 size: 12 residues. Trimming pared 5 bases from V and 7 bases from J, leaving 11 bases between. Germline V lookup: CDR1 LNHDA, CDR2 SQIVND (reference sequence). DNA for the CDR3: TGTGCCAGTAGTGAGCCCGGCGGTGGCTACACCTTC. Translation: CASSEPGGGYTF.

The chain links TRBV29-1 to TRBJ1-2, with 8 bases fitting TRBD1. Germline V gene lookup returns CDR1 SQVTM and CDR2 ANQGSEA. This CDR3 has 11 residues. After removal of 5 bases from V and 8 bases from J, the junction contained 4 bases not matched to a gene. CDR3 residues: CSVLTGEGYTF. The DNA of the CDR3 is TGCAGCGTTCTGACAGGGGAGGGCTACACCTTC.